This T cell receptor beta chain was recovered during a study of T cell repertoires in cytomegalovirus infection. Study information: The public TCR beta signatures pointed to both CMV infection and matching HLA type.

Using its own MiXCR run on the reads, TCRdb lists one record per CDR3 protein. The sample lists 680,000 or so distinct CDR3 sequences; under 40% were seen once. General observations from the study: In two of eight donors, the top clonotype was HLA-C-restricted CMV-specific. Adding up the frequency of public TCR beta families identified people who carried CMV plus the relevant HLA.

Germline lookup yields CDR1 DFQATT and CDR2 SNEGSKA (reference sequence). The CDR3 length is 16 residues. V gave up 3 bases and J gave up 7 bases; unmatched junction bases: 14. Remarks on this clonotype: Its antigen is unknown.

The genes are TRBV20-1 and TRBJ2-2; 7 nucleotides line up with TRBD1. The receptor comes from a human donor in good health (CMV status not recorded). Some clones in this sample may be carry-over from other donors' samples. Material: PBMCs. The CDR3 here is CSARQNRGALGGELFF. The CDR3, as DNA: TGCAGTGCTAGGCAAAACAGGGGCGCCCTCGGCGGGGAGCTGTTTTTT.